The rows below give T cell receptor beta chains drawn from one sample of a study of cytomegalovirus exposure and HLA in healthy donors. This table comes from immunoSEQ multiplex PCR, and its TCRdb copy is limited to in-frame clones, with some not included. The sample consists of around 95,000 clones, around four fifths of them appearing once. Sample: PBMCs. The receptors here all came from a woman between 40 and 50 years old in good health and CMV-seropositive. Each CDR3 is given with its conserved first and last residue. The D gene is left open where the match is weak. Size is stated for part of the rows, as once, few or many counts, or as a class when the clone is expanded.

TRBV28	TRBD2	-	TRBJ2-5	TGTGCCAGCAGTTTTCCTGGGACCTCGAGCGGGAGAAGAGAGACCCAGTACTTC	CASSFPGTSSGRRETQYF
TRBV7-2	TRBD1	-	TRBJ1-4	TGTGCCAGCAGCCAGCGGACAGGGGTGTACGAAAAACTGTTTTTT	CASSQRTGVYEKLFF
TRBV7-9	-	-	TRBJ2-7	TGTGCCAGCAGCTTAGTCCGACAGGAAGGGGCTACCTACGAGCAGTACTTC	CASSLVRQEGATYEQYF
TRBV27	TRBD1	-	TRBJ1-5	TGTGCCAGCAGTTTAATCGGGACAGGAACAGATCAGCCCCAGCATTTT	CASSLIGTGTDQPQHF
TRBV28	TRBD1	-	TRBJ2-7	TGTGCCAGCAGTGTCCCGACAGGGTCTAGCGAGCAGTACTTC	CASSVPTGSSEQYF
TRBV6-4	-	-	TRBJ1-3	TGTGCCAGCAGTATTGGAGTCACCCTCTCTGGAAACACCATATATTTT	CASSIGVTLSGNTIYF
TRBV9	-	-	TRBJ2-5	TGTGCCAGCAGCGTAGCGGCCAGAGGGGGGACCCAGTACTTC	CASSVAARGGTQYF
TRBV7-3	TRBD2	-	TRBJ2-3	TGTGCCAGCAGCCCGACTAGCGGGAGATCAGATACGCAGTATTTT	CASSPTSGRSDTQYF
TRBV7-7	-	-	TRBJ2-3	TGTGCTAGTTCGGCGGGGGATACGCAGTATTTT	CASSAGDTQYF
TRBV2	TRBD1	-	TRBJ1-1	TGTGCCAGCAGTGAAGCGGGACAGGGGGGGACTGAAGCTTTCTTT	CASSEAGQGGTEAFF
TRBV10-3	TRBD2	-	TRBJ2-7	TGTGCCATCAGAACCTCCGGGACTAGCGATAACGAGCAGTACTTC	CAIRTSGTSDNEQYF
TRBV5-5	-	-	TRBJ2-6	TGTGCCAGCAGCTTGGGGAGCTCTGGGGCCAACGTCCTGACTTTC	CASSLGSSGANVLTF
TRBV19	-	-	TRBJ1-5	TGTGCCAGTAGTATAGACATAGATCAGCCCCAGCATTTT	CASSIDIDQPQHF
TRBV9	TRBD1	few	TRBJ1-1	TGTGCCAGCAGCAGCAGGGGGCCGAACACTGAAGCTTTCTTT	CASSSRGPNTEAFF
TRBV5-1	TRBD1	-	TRBJ1-2	TGCGCCAGCAGCTCCCTGGAGGGGGCTTATGGCTACACCTTC	CASSSLEGAYGYTF
TRBV10-3	-	-	TRBJ1-5	TGTGCCATCAGTAAGGGAGATCAGCCCCAGCATTTT	CAISKGDQPQHF
TRBV5-1	-	-	TRBJ2-5	TGCGCCAGCAGTTTTGACGGGCAAGAGACCCAGTACTTC	CASSFDGQETQYF
TRBV15	TRBD2	once	TRBJ2-3	TGTGCCACCAGCAGGGCACCGGGACTAGCGGCAGATACGCAGTATTTT	CATSRAPGLAADTQYF
TRBV6-5	TRBD1	-	TRBJ2-5	TGTGCCAGCAGTTCCATGGACAGGGGGCAAGAGACCCAGTACTTC	CASSSMDRGQETQYF
TRBV5-1	-	-	TRBJ2-5	TGCGCCAGCCCCCCAGGGAGGAGGCGAGAGACCCAGTACTTC	CASPPGRRRETQYF
TRBV27	TRBD1	-	TRBJ2-7	TGTGCCAGCAGTTTGACTGGACAGGGGGCTTGGTACGAGCAGTACTTC	CASSLTGQGAWYEQYF
TRBV21-1	-	-	TRBJ2-2	TGTGCCAGCAGCATACAGGGGGGGGCCACCGGGGAGCTGTTTTTT	CASSIQGGATGELFF
TRBV6-6	TRBD1	few	TRBJ2-2	TGTGCCAGCAGTTCCCCCGGGACAGGGGACACCGGGGAGCTGTTTTTT	CASSSPGTGDTGELFF
TRBV4-2	-	-	TRBJ2-6	TGTGCCAGCAGCCAAGATTCAGGGACTGGGGCCAACGTCCTGACTTTC	CASSQDSGTGANVLTF
TRBV5-1	TRBD1	-	TRBJ2-7	TGCGCCAGCAGTACCGGGACAGGGGCCTACGAGCAGTACTTC	CASSTGTGAYEQYF
TRBV9	TRBD2	-	TRBJ2-3	TGTGCCAGCAGCGTAGGGTCCGTGGGAGGGACAGATACGCAGTATTTT	CASSVGSVGGTDTQYF
TRBV2	TRBD1	-	TRBJ1-5	TGTGCCAGCAGTCTAGGGACAGGTAACCAGCCCCAGCATTTT	CASSLGTGNQPQHF
TRBV18	TRBD1	-	TRBJ2-7	TGTGCCAGCTTACCCGGACAGGGGGGGACCTACGAGCAGTACTTC	CASLPGQGGTYEQYF
TRBV7-7	-	-	TRBJ2-5	TGTGCTAGCAGCCCTCAGGGCCTCCAGAGAGAGACCCAGTACTTC	CASSPQGLQRETQYF
TRBV7-8	-	-	TRBJ1-4	TGTGCCAGCAGCTTAAGGGGGAAAGGGAATGAAAAACTGTTTTTT	CASSLRGKGNEKLFF
TRBV18	TRBD1	-	TRBJ1-1	TGTGCCAGCTCACCAGCCTCAGGGGGCACTGAAGCTTTCTTT	CASSPASGGTEAFF
TRBV9	TRBD1	-	TRBJ2-3	TGTGCCAGCAGCGTAGTGGGTCTGGAGGGGACAGGGGTTCCAGATACGCAGTATTTT	CASSVVGLEGTGVPDTQYF
TRBV30	TRBD1	-	TRBJ1-4	TGTGCCTGGAGTCTGAACAGGGGGACTAATGAAAAACTGTTTTTT	CAWSLNRGTNEKLFF
TRBV5-1	TRBD2	-	TRBJ2-5	TGCGCCAGCAGCTTGGGGACTAGCGGGCAAGAGACCCAGTACTTC	CASSLGTSGQETQYF
TRBV9	-	-	TRBJ2-1	TGTGCCAGCAGCCCTCGGACTGTAATTAGTCGTGAGCAGTTCTTC	CASSPRTVISREQFF